This T cell receptor beta chain was recovered during a study of graft-versus-host responses after intestinal transplantation. Study details: Multivisceral, liver-intestinal, or isolated intestinal transplants were received by the recipients.

V was pared by 2 bases and J by 5 bases, with 6 bases between. CDR1 and CDR2 from the germline V gene are KGHSH and LQKENI. The CDR3 extends over 12 amino acids. The assay was immunoSEQ multiplex PCR, and TCRdb's table has in-frame clones only and misses some. Of around 13,000 clones in the sample, about 36% were seen once. The clonotype originates from a human patient who received an intestinal transplant. V gene TRBV18 combines with J gene TRBJ1-1, with D possibly matching TRBD1 (6 bases). Sequencing was performed on alloreactive CD4+ T cells from a mixed lymphocyte reaction culture, taken before intestinal transplant. Subset indicated: CFSE-low proliferating T cells sorted from approximately 6-day pre-transplant mixed lymphocyte reaction (GvH or HvG direction). The CDR3: CASSPTGTEAFF. CDR3 nucleotides: TGTGCCAGCTCACCAACAGGGACTGAAGCTTTCTTT. Full variable domain (outside the CDR3, taken from reference TRBV18 and TRBJ1-1): NAGVMQNPRHLVRRRGQEARLRCSPMKGHSHVYWYRQLPEEGLKFMVYLQKENIIDESGMPKERFSAEFPKEGPSILRIQQVVRGDSAAYFCASSPTGTEAFFGQGTRLTVV.